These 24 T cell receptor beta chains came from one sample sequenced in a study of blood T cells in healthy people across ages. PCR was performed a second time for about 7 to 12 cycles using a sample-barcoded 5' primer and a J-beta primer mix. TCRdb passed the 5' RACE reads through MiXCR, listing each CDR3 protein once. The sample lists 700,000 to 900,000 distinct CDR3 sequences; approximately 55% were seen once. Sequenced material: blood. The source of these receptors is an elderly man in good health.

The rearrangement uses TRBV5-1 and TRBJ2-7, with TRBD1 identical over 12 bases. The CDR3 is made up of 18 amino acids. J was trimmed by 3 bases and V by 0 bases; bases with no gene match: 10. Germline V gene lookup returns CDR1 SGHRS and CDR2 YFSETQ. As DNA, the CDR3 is TGCGCCAGCAGCTTGGCCGCGACTGGGACAGGGGGCTTCTACGAGCAGTACTTC. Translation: CASSLAATGTGGFYEQYF.

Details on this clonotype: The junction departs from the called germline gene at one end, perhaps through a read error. DNA for the CDR3: TGTACCAGCAGAATCACTAGCGGAGGTTACAATGAGCAGTTCTTC. Protein: CTSRITSGGYNEQFF. The rearrangement uses TRBV12-3 or TRBV12-4 and TRBJ2-1; TRBD2 agrees at 8 bases. CDR3 length: 15 residues.

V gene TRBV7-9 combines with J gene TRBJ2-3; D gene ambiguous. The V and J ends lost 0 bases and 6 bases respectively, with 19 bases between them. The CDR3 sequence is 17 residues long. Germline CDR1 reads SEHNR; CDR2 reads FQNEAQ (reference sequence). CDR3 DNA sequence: TGTGCCAGCAGCTTAGCGAAATGGTGCGAACGTCCGGATACGCAGTATTTT. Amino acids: CASSLAKWCERPDTQYF.

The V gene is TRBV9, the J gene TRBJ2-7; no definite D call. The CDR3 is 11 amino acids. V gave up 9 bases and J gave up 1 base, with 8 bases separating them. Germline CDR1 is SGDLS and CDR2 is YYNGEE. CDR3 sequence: CATRISYEQYF. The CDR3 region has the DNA TGTGCCACCCGAATTTCCTACGAGCAGTACTTC.

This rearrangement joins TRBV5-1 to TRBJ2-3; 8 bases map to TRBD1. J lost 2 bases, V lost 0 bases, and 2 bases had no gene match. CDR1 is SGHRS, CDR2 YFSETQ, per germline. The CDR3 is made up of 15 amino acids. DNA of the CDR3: TGCGCCAGCAGCTTGGCACAGGGGGACACAGATACGCAGTATTTT. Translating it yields CASSLAQGDTDTQYF.

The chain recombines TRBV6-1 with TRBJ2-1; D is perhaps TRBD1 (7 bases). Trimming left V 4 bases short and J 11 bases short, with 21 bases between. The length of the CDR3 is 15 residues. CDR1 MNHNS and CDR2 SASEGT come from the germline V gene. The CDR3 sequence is CASSAGGLPSHQQFF. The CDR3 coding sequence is TGTGCCAGCAGTGCAGGGGGACTTCCCTCGCACCAGCAGTTCTTC.

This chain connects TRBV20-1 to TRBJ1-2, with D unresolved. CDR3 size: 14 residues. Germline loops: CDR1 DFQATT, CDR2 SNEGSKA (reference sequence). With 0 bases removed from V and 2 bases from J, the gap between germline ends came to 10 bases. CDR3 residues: CSARDPGTNYGYTF. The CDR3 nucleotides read TGCAGTGCTAGAGATCCGGGAACCAACTATGGCTACACCTTC.

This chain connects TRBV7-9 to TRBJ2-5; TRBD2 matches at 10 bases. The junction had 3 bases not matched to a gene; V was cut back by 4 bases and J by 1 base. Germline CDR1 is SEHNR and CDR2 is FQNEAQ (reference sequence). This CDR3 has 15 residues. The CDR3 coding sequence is TGTGCCAGCAGCTCGGGACTAGCGACCCAAGAGACCCAGTACTTC. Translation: CASSSGLATQETQYF.

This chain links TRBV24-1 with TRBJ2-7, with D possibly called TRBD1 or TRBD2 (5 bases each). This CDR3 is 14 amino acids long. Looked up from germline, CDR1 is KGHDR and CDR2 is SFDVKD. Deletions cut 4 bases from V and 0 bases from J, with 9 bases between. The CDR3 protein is CATSDRDVSYEQYF. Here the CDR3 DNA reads TGTGCCACCAGTGACCGGGACGTCTCCTACGAGCAGTACTTC.

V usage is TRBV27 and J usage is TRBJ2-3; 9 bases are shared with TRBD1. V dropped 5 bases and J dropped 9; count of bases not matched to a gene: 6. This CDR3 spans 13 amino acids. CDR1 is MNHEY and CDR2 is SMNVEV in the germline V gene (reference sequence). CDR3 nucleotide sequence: TGTGCCAGCAGTCCTGGACAGGGGATCACGCAGTATTTT. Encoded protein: CASSPGQGITQYF.

This CDR3 reads CASSPPAGSDGDIQYF. CDR3 in DNA: TGTGCCAGCAGCCCGCCCGCGGGTTCGGATGGTGACATTCAGTACTTC. The chain recombines TRBV5-8 with TRBJ2-4, with a weak D call TRBD2 (5 bases). This CDR3 has 16 residues. The germline V gene has CDR1 SGHTS and CDR2 YDEGEE. Trimming shortened V by 4 bases and J by 8 bases, and 22 bases separated the two germline ends.

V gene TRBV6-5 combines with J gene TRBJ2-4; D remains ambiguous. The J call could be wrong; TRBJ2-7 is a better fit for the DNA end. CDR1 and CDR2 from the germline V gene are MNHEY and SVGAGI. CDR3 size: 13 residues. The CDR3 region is CASSYSGTNEQYF. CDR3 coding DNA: TGTGCCAGCAGTTACTCGGGTACTAACGAGCAGTACTTC.

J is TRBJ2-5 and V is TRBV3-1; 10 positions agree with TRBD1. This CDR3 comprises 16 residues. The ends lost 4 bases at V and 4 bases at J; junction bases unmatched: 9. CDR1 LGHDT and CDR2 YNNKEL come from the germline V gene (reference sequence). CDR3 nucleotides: TGTGCCAGCAGCCGAAGGACAGGGGGTACCGGAGAGACCCAGTACTTC. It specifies CASSRRTGGTGETQYF.

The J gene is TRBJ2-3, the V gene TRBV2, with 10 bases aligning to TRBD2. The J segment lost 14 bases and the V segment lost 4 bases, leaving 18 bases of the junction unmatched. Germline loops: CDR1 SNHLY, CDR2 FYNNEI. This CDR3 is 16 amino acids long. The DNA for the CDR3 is TGTGCCAGCAGTGGGGGACTAGCGACTACACACAGATACGCGTATTTT. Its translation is CASSGGLATTHRYAYF.

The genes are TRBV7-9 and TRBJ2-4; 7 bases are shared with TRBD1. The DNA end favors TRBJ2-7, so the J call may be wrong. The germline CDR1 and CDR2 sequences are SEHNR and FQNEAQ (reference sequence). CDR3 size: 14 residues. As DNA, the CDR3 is TGTGCCAGCAGCGACGACAGGGCACCCTACGAGCAGTACTTC. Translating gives CASSDDRAPYEQYF.

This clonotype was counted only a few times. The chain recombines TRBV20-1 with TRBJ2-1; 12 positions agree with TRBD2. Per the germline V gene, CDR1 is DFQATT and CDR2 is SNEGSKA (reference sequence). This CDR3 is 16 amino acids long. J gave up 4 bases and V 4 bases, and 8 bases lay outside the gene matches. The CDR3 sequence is CSAIRLAGVLYNEQFF. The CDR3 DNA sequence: TGCAGTGCTATACGACTAGCGGGAGTCTTATACAATGAGCAGTTCTTC.

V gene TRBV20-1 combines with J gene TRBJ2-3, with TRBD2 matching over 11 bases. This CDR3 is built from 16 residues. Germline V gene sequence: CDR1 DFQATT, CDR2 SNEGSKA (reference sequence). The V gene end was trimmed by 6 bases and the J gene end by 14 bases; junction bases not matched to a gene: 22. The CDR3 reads CSASTLAGGQHRYAYF. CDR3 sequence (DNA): TGCAGTGCCAGCACCCTAGCGGGAGGTCAGCACAGATACGCGTATTTT.

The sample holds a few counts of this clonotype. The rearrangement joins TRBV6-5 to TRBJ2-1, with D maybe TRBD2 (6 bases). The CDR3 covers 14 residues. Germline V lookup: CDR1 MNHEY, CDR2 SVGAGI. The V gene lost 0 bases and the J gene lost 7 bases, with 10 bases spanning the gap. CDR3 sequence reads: CASSYSTSRNEQFF. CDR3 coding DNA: TGTGCCAGCAGTTACTCGACTAGTCGGAATGAGCAGTTCTTC.

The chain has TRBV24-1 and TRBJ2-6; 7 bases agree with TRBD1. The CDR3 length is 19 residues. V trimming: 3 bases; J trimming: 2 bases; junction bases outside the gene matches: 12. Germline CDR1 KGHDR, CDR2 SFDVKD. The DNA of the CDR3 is TGTGCCACCAGTGATCCGGCCGGGACAGATTTTCCTGGGGCCAACGTCCTGACTTTC. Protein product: CATSDPAGTDFPGANVLTF.

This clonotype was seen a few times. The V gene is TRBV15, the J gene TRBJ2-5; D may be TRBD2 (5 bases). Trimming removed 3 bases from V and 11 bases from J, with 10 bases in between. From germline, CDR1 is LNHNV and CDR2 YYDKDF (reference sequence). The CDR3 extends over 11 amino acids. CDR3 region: CATSRMREQYF. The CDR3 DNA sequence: TGTGCCACCAGCAGGATGAGGGAGCAGTACTTC.

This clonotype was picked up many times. CDR3 in DNA: TGTGCCAGCGCCGAGACAGCGCTCAGCTCCTACGAGCAGTACTTC. Its translation: CASAETALSSYEQYF. This chain joins TRBV2 and TRBJ2-7, with a weak D call TRBD1 (5 bases). The V gene lost 8 bases and the J gene lost 0 bases, with 17 bases spanning the gap. The germline CDR1 and CDR2 sequences are SNHLY and FYNNEI. The CDR3 has 15 residues.

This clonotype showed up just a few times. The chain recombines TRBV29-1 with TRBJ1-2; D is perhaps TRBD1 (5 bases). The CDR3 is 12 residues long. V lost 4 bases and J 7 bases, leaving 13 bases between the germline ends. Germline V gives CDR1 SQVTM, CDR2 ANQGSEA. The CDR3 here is CSVARGSGGYTF. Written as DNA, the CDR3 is TGCAGCGTTGCTAGGGGTTCGGGTGGCTACACCTTC.

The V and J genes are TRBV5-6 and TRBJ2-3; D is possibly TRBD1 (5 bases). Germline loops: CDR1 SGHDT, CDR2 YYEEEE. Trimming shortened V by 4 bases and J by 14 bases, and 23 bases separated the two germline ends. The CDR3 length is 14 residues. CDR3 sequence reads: CASSLQADHRYAYF. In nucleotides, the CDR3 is TGTGCCAGCAGCCTACAGGCGGATCACAGATACGCGTATTTT.

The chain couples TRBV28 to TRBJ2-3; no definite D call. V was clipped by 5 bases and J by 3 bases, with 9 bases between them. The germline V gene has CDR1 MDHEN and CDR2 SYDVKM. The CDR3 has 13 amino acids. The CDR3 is CASSKGRTDTQYF. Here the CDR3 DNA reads TGTGCCAGCAGTAAGGGTAGAACAGATACGCAGTATTTT.